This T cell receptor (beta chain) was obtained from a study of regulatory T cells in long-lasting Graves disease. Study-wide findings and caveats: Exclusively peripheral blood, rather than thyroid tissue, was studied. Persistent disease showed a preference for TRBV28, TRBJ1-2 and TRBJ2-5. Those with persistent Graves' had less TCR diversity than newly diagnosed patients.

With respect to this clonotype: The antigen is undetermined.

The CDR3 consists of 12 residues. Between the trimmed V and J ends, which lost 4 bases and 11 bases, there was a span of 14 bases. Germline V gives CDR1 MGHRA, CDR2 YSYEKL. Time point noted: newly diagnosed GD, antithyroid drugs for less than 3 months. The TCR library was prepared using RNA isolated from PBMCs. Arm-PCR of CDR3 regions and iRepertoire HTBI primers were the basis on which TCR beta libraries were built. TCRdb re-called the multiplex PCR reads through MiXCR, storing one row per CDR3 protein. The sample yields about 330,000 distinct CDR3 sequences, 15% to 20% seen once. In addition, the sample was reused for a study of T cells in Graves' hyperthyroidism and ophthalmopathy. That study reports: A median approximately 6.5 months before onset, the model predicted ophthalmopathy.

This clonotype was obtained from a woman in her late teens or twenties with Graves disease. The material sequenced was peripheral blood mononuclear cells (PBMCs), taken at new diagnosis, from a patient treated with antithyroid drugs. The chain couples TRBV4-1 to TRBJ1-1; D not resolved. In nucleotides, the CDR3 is TGCGCCAGCAGCCGAACCTCCGGACGGGCTTTCTTT. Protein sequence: CASSRTSGRAFF.